A selection of T cell receptor beta chains follows, all from one sample in a study of CD8 T cells in ankylosing spondylitis. TCRdb reprocessed the 5' RACE reads with MiXCR, giving one entry per CDR3 protein. The repertoire consists of fewer than 750,000 distinct CDR3 sequences, with around 20% occurring once and the leading ten covering about a fifth. Sequenced: blood, either unsorted or a sorted T cell fraction (not recorded which). The origin of the receptors is a male donor with ankylosing spondylitis. Each CDR3 is given with its conserved first and last residue. Each record gives: clone size, J gene, D gene, V gene, CDR3 length, CDR3 DNA, CDR3 protein. D genes are given only for firm matches. Size tells how often a clone was seen (once, few, many) or the class of an expanded clone, and some rows leave it out.

size: -; J: TRBJ1-3; D: -; V: TRBV29-1; length: 17; DNA: TGCAGCGTTGAAGATCGCCCACAGACTAGCTCTGGAAACACCATATATTTT; CDR3: CSVEDRPQTSSGNTIYF
size: few; J: TRBJ1-1; D: -; V: TRBV7-9; length: 16; DNA: TGTGCCAGCAGCTTAGGGGGGGGGCAGATGAACACTGAAGCTTTCTTT; CDR3: CASSLGGGQMNTEAFF
size: few; J: TRBJ1-2; D: -; V: TRBV18; length: 16; DNA: TGTGCCAGCTCACCTGACGGGGGAGGCCCGGGAGATGGCTACACCTTC; CDR3: CASSPDGGGPGDGYTF
size: few; J: TRBJ1-2; D: -; V: TRBV20-1; length: 13; DNA: TGCAGTGCGGGGGGACACCTTGGCTATGGCTACACCTTC; CDR3: CSAGGHLGYGYTF
size: -; J: TRBJ2-3; D: TRBD2; V: TRBV4-1; length: 15; DNA: TGCGCCAGCAGCCACTCTAGCGGGGGGGGAGATACGCAGTATTTT; CDR3: CASSHSSGGGDTQYF
size: few; J: TRBJ1-2; D: -; V: TRBV20-1; length: 13; DNA: TGCAGTGCTAGAGGATTAGGAAACTATGGCTACACCTTC; CDR3: CSARGLGNYGYTF
size: few; J: TRBJ1-6; D: TRBD1; V: TRBV20-1; length: 17; DNA: TGCAGTGCTAGAGATCGGACAGGGGGCTCCTATAATTCACCCCTCCACTTT; CDR3: CSARDRTGGSYNSPLHF
size: -; J: TRBJ1-2; D: -; V: TRBV29-1; length: 12; DNA: TGCAGCGTTGAAGTTCATTCGCGTGACTACACCTTC; CDR3: CSVEVHSRDYTF
size: few; J: TRBJ2-7; D: TRBD2; V: TRBV28; length: 17; DNA: TGTGCCAGCAGATCAGCCGGAGCGGGGCTTAGCTCCTACGAGCAGTACTTC; CDR3: CASRSAGAGLSSYEQYF
size: few; J: TRBJ1-2; D: -; V: TRBV2; length: 10; DNA: TGTGCCAGCAGTACCCCGGGCTACACCTTC; CDR3: CASSTPGYTF